The clone carrying this T cell receptor beta chain has at least ten counts. Its antigen is unknown. Source material was 2 million unsorted PBMCs, stored at -80 °C in RNAlater. Whenever a sequencing run was performed, it yielded over 170 million TCR-beta sequences from 15-18 subjects. TCRdb reprocessed the 5' RACE reads with MiXCR, giving one entry per CDR3 protein. The repertoire includes 72,000 or so distinct CDR3 sequences, roughly 17% of them detected once, and 15% sits in the top ten. This sample was included in a study of neurological immune-mediated disorders. Trimming shortened V by 7 bases and J by 2 bases, and 9 bases separated the two germline ends. The CDR3 runs to 13 residues. The germline gives CDR1 SGHRS, CDR2 YFSETQ. Study-wide results and caveats: Healthy controls had more TCR clonal expansion than multiple sclerosis, which showed the least, whereas HTLV-1-associated myelopathy showed the most. The absence of any CDR3 amino acid sequence shared by expanded clones across subjects suggests that repertoires were private in all groups.

The receptor was isolated from a woman in her forties in good health. Sequencing was done on a sample of PBMCs. This chain joins TRBV5-1 and TRBJ2-2, with D uncertain. CDR3 sequence (DNA): TGCGCCAGCGCATCCCTTAACACCGGGGAGCTGTTTTTT. Protein: CASASLNTGELFF.